Listed below are T cell receptor beta chains from one sample, sequenced in a study of blood T cell repertoires in COVID-19. Sequenced by immunoSEQ multiplex PCR; TCRdb stores in-frame clones only, minus some. The table has hundreds of thousands of clones, about 87% seen once. What was sequenced was PBMCs or T cells enriched from blood (not recorded which). The source of these receptors is a woman in her 40s with acute COVID-19. Each CDR3 is given with its conserved first and last residue. Fields, in order: V gene, J gene, clone size, D gene, CDR3 DNA, CDR3 protein. The D gene is left open where the match is weak. Expanded clones get a size class; other rows say once, few or many, or leave the size out.

TRBV28,TRBJ1-6,-,-,TGTGCCAGCAGTTTGAGGGATTCACCCCTCCACTTT,CASSLRDSPLHF
TRBV10-3,TRBJ1-1,-,TRBD1,TGTGCCATCAGTGGTAGGGACAGTGGCTCAGGGGCTGAAGCTTTCTTT,CAISGRDSGSGAEAFF
TRBV10-3,TRBJ1-1,-,TRBD1,TGTGCCATCAGCTCCCAGGGGGACGGAGTTATGAACACTGAAGCTTTCTTT,CAISSQGDGVMNTEAFF
TRBV5-1,TRBJ2-6,few,TRBD2,TGCGCCAGCAGCTCGGGGGGATACAGCTCTGGGGCCAACGTCCTGACTTTC,CASSSGGYSSGANVLTF
TRBV7-8,TRBJ2-3,-,-,TGTGCCAGCAGCCCCCTGGGGGGGGCGAACACAGATACGCAGTATTTT,CASSPLGGANTDTQYF
TRBV11-2,TRBJ2-1,-,TRBD2,TGTGCCAGCAGCCTAACGACTAGCGGGCGGTCTGAGCAGTTCTTC,CASSLTTSGRSEQFF
TRBV28,TRBJ2-6,once,TRBD1,TGTGCCAGCAGTTTACGAACAGGGGCCTCTGGGGCCAACGTCCTGACTTTC,CASSLRTGASGANVLTF
TRBV23-1,TRBJ1-4,-,-,TGCGCCAGCAGTCAATGCGGAATGGAGGCTGAAAAACTGTTTTTT,CASSQCGMEAEKLFF
TRBV7-9,TRBJ2-6,-,TRBD2,TGTGCCAGCAGCCCTAGACTAGCGGGAGGGCCCTCTGGGGCCAACGTCCTGACTTTC,CASSPRLAGGPSGANVLTF
TRBV19,TRBJ1-2,-,-,TGTGCCAGTACCGGGGCGGGAGGCTACACCTTC,CASTGAGGYTF
TRBV7-9,TRBJ1-4,-,TRBD1,TGTGCCAGCAGCTTAGCGGAGGGGGCGCCAACTAATGAAAAACTGTTTTTT,CASSLAEGAPTNEKLFF
TRBV3-1/TRBV3-2,TRBJ1-1,-,-,TGTGCCAGCAGCCAAGAAGGGGCTGTGAACACTGAAGCTTTCTTT,CASSQEGAVNTEAFF
TRBV11-2,TRBJ1-4,-,-,TGTGCCAGCAGCTTATTATATTCAACTAATGAAAAACTGTTTTTT,CASSLLYSTNEKLFF
TRBV19,TRBJ1-2,few,-,TGTGCCAGTAGTTCTCCGGGGGGGTCGCCCGGACGAGGCTACACCTTC,CASSSPGGSPGRGYTF
TRBV11-3,TRBJ2-1,-,-,TGTGCCAGCAGCTTAGATGGGCTCTTCGATGAGCAGTTCTTC,CASSLDGLFDEQFF
TRBV5-1,TRBJ2-2,-,TRBD2,TGCGCCAGCAGCGCCGTAGCGGGAGGGCCCCGGGAGCTGTTTTTT,CASSAVAGGPRELFF